This T cell receptor beta chain was identified during a study of human T cells and chemical hapten exposure. Study as a whole: For the roughly 26-week duration of the study, patients were given weekly doses of diphenylcyclopropenone on the scalp. TCR yield per sample varied, mainly due to pooled library volumes. The study's findings and limits: Patch test score was positively correlated with the counts of PT1 expanded TCRs.

In the authors' methods: Counts of TCRs in each sample centred on a median of 95,638 and extended from about 20,000 to 690,000. TCRdb reprocessed the RACE reads with MiXCR, giving one entry per CDR3 protein. These V and J calls derive from TCRdb rather than the authors' analysis. The sample has 180,000 or so distinct CDR3 sequences, about a fifth seen once. As for time point: patch test 1, 2 weeks after DPC sensitization. Treatment noted: therapeutic diphenylcyclopropenone sensitization with weekly scalp DPC. This clonotype was counted between two and nine times. Its antigen is not identified. This CDR3 has 15 amino acids. The J segment lost 4 bases and the V segment lost 5 bases, leaving 9 bases of the junction unmatched. Germline V gene data show CDR1 as SGHTA and CDR2 as FQGNSA.

The chain recombines TRBV7-2 with TRBJ2-5; the match to TRBD2 covers 8 bases. Here the sequenced sample was whole blood, taken in connection with sensitization to the hapten diphenylcyclopropenone (DPC). The clonotype originates from a woman aged 50 to 65 with alopecia areata. Some clones in this sample may be carry-over from other donors' samples. The CDR3 here is CASSPGLVSPETQYF. DNA for the CDR3: TGTGCCAGCAGCCCGGGACTAGTAAGTCCAGAGACCCAGTACTTC. Drawing the rest from reference TRBV7-2 and TRBJ2-5, the complete variable domain is GAGVSQSPSNKVTEKGKDVELRCDPISGHTALYWYRQSLGQGLEFLIYFQGNSAPDKSGLPSDRFSAERTGGSVSTLTIQRTQQEDSAVYLCASSPGLVSPETQYFGPGTRLLVL.